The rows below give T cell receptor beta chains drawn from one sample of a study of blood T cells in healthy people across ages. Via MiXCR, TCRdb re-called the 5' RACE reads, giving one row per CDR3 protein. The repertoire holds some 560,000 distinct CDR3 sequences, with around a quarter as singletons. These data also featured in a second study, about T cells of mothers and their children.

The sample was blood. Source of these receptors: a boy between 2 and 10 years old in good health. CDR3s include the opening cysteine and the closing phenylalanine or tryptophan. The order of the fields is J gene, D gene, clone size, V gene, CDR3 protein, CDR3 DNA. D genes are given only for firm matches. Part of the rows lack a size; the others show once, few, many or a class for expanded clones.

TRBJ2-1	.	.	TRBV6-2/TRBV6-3	CASSYSGLINEQFF	TGTGCCAGCAGTTACTCGGGACTTATCAATGAGCAGTTCTTC
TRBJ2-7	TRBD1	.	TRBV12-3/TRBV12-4	CASSRDRYEQYF	TGTGCCAGCAGTCGGGACAGATACGAGCAGTACTTC
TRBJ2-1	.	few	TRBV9	CASSVGGPRGEQFF	TGTGCCAGCAGCGTAGGGGGCCCGCGCGGTGAGCAGTTCTTC
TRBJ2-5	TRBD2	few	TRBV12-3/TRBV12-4	CASSWNSGGEETQYF	TGTGCCAGCAGTTGGAATAGCGGGGGGGAAGAGACCCAGTACTTC
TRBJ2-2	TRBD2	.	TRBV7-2	CASRLTSGSSPDTGELFF	TGTGCCAGCAGACTGACTAGCGGGAGTTCGCCGGACACCGGGGAGCTGTTTTTT
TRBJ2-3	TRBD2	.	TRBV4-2	CASSQEIRLAGTDTQYF	TGCGCCAGCAGCCAAGAGATAAGGCTAGCGGGCACAGATACGCAGTATTTT
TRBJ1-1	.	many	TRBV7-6	CASSFSGDTEAFF	TGTGCCAGCAGCTTCTCTGGGGACACTGAAGCTTTCTTT
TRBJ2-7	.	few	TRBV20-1	CSARIPGTYEQYF	TGCAGTGCTAGGATCCCAGGGACCTACGAGCAGTACTTC
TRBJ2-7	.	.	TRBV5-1	CASSLMEGAPYEQYF	TGCGCCAGCAGCTTGATGGAGGGGGCCCCCTACGAGCAGTACTTC
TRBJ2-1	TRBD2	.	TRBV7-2	CASSLTAGDDEQFF	TGTGCCAGCAGCTTGACAGCGGGAGACGATGAGCAGTTCTTC
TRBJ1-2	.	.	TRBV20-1	CSARTRGAYGYTF	TGCAGTGCCCGGACAAGAGGCGCTTATGGCTACACCTTC
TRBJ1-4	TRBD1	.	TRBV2	CASRGDREGPTNEKLFF	TGTGCCAGCAGAGGGGACAGGGAGGGACCAACTAATGAAAAACTGTTTTTT
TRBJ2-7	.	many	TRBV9	CAIIPGAGGTYEQYF	TGTGCCATTATACCGGGGGCAGGGGGGACCTACGAGCAGTACTTC
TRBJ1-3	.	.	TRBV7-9	CASSSQAGEQGGNTIYF	TGTGCCAGCAGCTCCCAAGCTGGTGAGCAGGGTGGTAACACCATATATTTT
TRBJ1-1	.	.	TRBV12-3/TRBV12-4	CASSLGDIKGSAFF	TGTGCCAGCAGTTTAGGTGACATAAAGGGCAGCGCTTTCTTT
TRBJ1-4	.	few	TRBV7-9	CASSSVSEKLFF	TGTGCCAGCAGCTCGGTCTCCGAAAAACTGTTTTTT
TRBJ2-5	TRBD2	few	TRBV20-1	CSARPVGGTSGIIQETQYF	TGCAGTGCTAGACCCGTGGGTGGGACTAGCGGCATAATCCAAGAGACCCAGTACTTC
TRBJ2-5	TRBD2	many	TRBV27	CASTPLGGRSGETQYF	TGTGCCAGCACCCCCTTGGGCGGGAGGTCCGGGGAGACCCAGTACTTC
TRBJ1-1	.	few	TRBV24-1	CATRARRGGGEGLKTEAFF	TGTGCCACTCGGGCTCGAAGGGGAGGTGGTGAGGGGCTTAAAACTGAAGCTTTCTTT
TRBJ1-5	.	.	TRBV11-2	CAGSLEGNNQPQHF	TGTGCCGGCAGCTTAGAAGGGAACAATCAGCCCCAGCATTTT
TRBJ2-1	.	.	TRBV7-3	CASSFLSGAREEQFF	TGTGCCAGCAGCTTTCTTTCCGGGGCCCGCGAAGAGCAGTTCTTC
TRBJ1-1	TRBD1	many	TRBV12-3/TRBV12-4	CASSRQGGTEAFF	TGTGCCAGCAGCAGACAGGGAGGTACTGAAGCTTTCTTT
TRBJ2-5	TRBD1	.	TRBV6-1	CAAGQGIEETQYF	TGTGCCGCCGGACAGGGCATCGAAGAGACCCAGTACTTC
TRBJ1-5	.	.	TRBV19	CASSTPILQGGQPQHF	TGTGCCAGTAGTACCCCTATTTTACAAGGCGGTCAGCCCCAGCATTTT
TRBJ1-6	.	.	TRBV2	CASSDGTLNSPLHF	TGTGCCAGCAGTGACGGGACGTTGAATTCACCCCTCCACTTT